Included here is one T cell receptor (beta chain) sequence, with context. The antigen is not known. TCRdb keeps only in-frame clones here, not all; method: immunoSEQ multiplex PCR. In the table there are hundreds of thousands of clones, 87% of which are singletons. This entry is derived from a study of shared clonotypes between healthy human individuals. Study conclusions and caveats: Naive subsets tended to show greater estimated richness than memory subsets. It was the non-shared clonotypes that had lower generation probabilities than clonotypes shared by all four donors.

Donors had no recently reported acute infections or vaccinations and were HIV-negative. With CCR7-negative CD45RA+ TemRA cells, CD45RO+ cells were combined in CD8 memory. The sample taken for sequencing was memory CD8+ T cells sorted from blood. Subset defined: CD45RO+ cells pooled with CCR7-negative TemRA cells. The sequence came from a man aged 18 to 29 in good health.

CDR3 coding DNA: TGTGCCAGCAGCTCCCTTTCGGTGGGAAACGCCCTCCACTTT. Protein sequence: CASSSLSVGNALHF. V and J are TRBV7-9 and TRBJ1-6; no clear D. With 4 bases removed from V and 14 bases from J, the gap between germline ends came to 18 bases. The CDR3 covers 14 residues. The V gene's germline CDR1 is SEHNR and CDR2 FQNEAQ (reference sequence).